Sequencing of this T cell receptor (beta chain) was carried out in a study of blood T cell repertoires in COVID-19. At the level of the study: Acute and convalescent COVID-19 specimens originated in the United States, Italy and Spain.

Libraries were prepared by immunoSEQ multiplex PCR; TCRdb keeps only in-frame clonotypes and omits some of them. The top ten clones hold about 14% of a sample with 65,000 to 75,000 clones, around 82% of them seen once. Trimming cost V 5 bases and J 6 bases, with 8 bases left between them. The CDR3 length is 13 residues. This clonotype was sampled from a human donor in a cohort sampled during active COVID-19. Sequenced: peripheral blood. The chain combines TRBV12-3 or TRBV12-4 with TRBJ1-6; no clear D gene. The CDR3 reads CASSREINSPLHF. The DNA of the CDR3 is TGTGCCAGCAGTAGGGAGATTAATTCACCCCTCCACTTT.